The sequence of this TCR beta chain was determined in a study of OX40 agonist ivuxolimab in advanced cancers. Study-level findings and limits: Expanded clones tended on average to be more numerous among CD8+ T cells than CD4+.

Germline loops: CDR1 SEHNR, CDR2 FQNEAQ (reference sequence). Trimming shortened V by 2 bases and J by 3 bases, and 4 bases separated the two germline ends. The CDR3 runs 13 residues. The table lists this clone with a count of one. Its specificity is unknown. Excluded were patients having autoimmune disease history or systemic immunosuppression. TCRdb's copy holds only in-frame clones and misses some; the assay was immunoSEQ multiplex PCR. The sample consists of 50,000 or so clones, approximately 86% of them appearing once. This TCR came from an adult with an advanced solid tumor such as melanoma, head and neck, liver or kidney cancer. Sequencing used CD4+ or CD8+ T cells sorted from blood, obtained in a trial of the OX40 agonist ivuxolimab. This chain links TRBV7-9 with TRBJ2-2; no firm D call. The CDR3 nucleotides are TGTGCCAGCAGCTTATCGGACACCGGGGAGCTGTTTTTT. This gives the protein CASSLSDTGELFF.